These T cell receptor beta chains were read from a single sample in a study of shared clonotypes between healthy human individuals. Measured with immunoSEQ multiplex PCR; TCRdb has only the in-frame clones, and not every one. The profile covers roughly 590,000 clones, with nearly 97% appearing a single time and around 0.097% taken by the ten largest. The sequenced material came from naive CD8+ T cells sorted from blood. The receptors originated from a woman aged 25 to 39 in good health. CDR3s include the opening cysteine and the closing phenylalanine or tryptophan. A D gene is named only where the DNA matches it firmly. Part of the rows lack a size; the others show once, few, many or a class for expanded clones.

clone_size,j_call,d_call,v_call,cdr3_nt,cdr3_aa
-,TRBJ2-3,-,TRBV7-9,TGTGCCAGCAGCTCGGACAGTCGCCCAGATACGCAGTATTTT,CASSSDSRPDTQYF
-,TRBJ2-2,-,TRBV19,TGTGCCAGTAGTATTTGGGCAGGGGATCCCGGGGAGCTGTTTTTT,CASSIWAGDPGELFF
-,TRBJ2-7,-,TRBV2,TGTGCCAGCTCCTGGGGTAGCGGAACCTACGAGCAGTACTTC,CASSWGSGTYEQYF
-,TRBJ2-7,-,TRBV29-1,TGCAGCGTTGAGACCGACAGTTCCTACGAGCAGTACTTC,CSVETDSSYEQYF
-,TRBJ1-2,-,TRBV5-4,TGTGCCAGCAGCTTGGTTGGGGATCGGTATGGCTACACCTTC,CASSLVGDRYGYTF
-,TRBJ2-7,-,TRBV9,TGTGCCAGCAGCCCCGGAGGCCGGAACCGCTACGAGCAGTACTTC,CASSPGGRNRYEQYF
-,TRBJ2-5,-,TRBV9,TGTGCCAGCAGCGTACCAGCAGAGGGAGAGACCCAGTACTTC,CASSVPAEGETQYF
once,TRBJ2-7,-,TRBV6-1,TGTGCCAGCAAACAGACATTAATCTCCTACGAGCAGTACTTC,CASKQTLISYEQYF
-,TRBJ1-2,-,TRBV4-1,TGCGCCAGCAGCCAAGATACAGTCTATGGCTACACCTTC,CASSQDTVYGYTF
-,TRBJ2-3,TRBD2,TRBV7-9,TGTGCCAGCAGCTTAGGACTGAGCGGGGCAACAGATACGCAGTATTTT,CASSLGLSGATDTQYF
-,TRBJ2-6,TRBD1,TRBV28,TGTGCCAGCAGACACAGGGGAACTGGGGCCAACGTCCTGACTTTC,CASRHRGTGANVLTF
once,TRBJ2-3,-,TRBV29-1,TGCAGCGTTTGGGACTCGGCGCAGTATTTT,CSVWDSAQYF
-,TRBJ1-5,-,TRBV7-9,TGTGCCAGCAGCCCTGGGACGTCCGGATATAGCAATCAGCCCCAGCATTTT,CASSPGTSGYSNQPQHF
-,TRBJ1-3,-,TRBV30,TGTGCCTCCTCCGACGGGCCGCGCTCTGGAAACACCATATATTTT,CASSDGPRSGNTIYF
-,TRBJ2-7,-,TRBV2,TGTGCCAGCAGTAGGGGGGAGTCCTCCTACGAGCAGTACTTC,CASSRGESSYEQYF
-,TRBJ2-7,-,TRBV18,TGTGCCAGCTCACAGGCAGGGAAGACCTACGAGCAGTACTTC,CASSQAGKTYEQYF
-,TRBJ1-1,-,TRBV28,TGTGCCAGCAGTTTCCTTTCTGGGAACACTGATGCTGAAGCTTTCTTT,CASSFLSGNTDAEAFF
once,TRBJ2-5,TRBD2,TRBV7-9,TGTGCCAGCAGCACTACCAGCGGGAGGAAAGAGACCCAGTACTTC,CASSTTSGRKETQYF
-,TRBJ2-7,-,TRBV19,TGTGCCAGTGTTAGCGGAGCTCCGTCCTACGAGCAGTACTTC,CASVSGAPSYEQYF
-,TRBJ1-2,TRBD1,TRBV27,TGTGCCAGCACGACTATCCCGGGACAGTCAGTTTATGGCTACACCTTC,CASTTIPGQSVYGYTF
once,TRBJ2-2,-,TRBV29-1,TGCAGCGTTGGGGGGAGCGAAACCAGACCCGGGGAGCTGTTTTTT,CSVGGSETRPGELFF
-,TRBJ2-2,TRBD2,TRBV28,TGTGCCAGCAGTTCAGCGGGAGCCGGGGAGCTGTTTTTT,CASSSAGAGELFF
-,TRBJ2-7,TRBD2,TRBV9,TGTGCCAGCAGCCCTCTAGCGGGGGCAACCTACGAGCAGTACTTC,CASSPLAGATYEQYF
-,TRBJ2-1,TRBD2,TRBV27,TGTGCCAGCAGTGCGGGACTAGCGGGAGTCTATGAGCAGTTCTTC,CASSAGLAGVYEQFF